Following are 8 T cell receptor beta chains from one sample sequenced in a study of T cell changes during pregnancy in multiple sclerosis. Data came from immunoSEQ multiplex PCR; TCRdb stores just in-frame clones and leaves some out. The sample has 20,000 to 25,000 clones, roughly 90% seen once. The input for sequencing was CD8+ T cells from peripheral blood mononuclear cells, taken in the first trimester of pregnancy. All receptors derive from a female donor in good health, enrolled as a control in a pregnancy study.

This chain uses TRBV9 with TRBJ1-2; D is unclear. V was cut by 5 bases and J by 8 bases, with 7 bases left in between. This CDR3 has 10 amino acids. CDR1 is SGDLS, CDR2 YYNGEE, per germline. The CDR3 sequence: CASSSRGYTF. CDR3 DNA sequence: TGTGCCAGCAGTTCGAGGGGCTACACCTTC.

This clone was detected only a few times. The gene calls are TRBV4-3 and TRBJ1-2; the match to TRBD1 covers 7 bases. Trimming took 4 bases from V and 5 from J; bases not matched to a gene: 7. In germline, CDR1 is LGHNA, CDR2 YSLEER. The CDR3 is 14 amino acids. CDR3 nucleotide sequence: TGCGCCAGCAGCCCCGGACAGGCGGGATATGGCTACACCTTC. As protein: CASSPGQAGYGYTF.

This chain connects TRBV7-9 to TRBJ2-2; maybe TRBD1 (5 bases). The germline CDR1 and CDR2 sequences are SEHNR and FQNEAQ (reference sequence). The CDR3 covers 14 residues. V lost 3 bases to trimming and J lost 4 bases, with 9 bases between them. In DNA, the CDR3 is TGTGCCAGCAGCTTCGACAGTTTCACCGGGGAGCTGTTTTTT. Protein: CASSFDSFTGELFF.

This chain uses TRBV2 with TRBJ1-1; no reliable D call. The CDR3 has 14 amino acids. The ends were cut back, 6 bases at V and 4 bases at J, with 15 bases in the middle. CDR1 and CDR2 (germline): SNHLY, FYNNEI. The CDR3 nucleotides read TGTGCCAGCAGGGCAGCGGTTTCCGGCACTGAAGCTTTCTTT. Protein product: CASRAAVSGTEAFF.

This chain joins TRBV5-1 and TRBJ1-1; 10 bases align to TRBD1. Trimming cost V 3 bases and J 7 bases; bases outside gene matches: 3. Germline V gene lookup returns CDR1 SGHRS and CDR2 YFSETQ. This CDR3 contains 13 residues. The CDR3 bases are TGCGCCAGCAGCTGGACAGGGGGGGGTGAAGCTTTCTTT. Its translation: CASSWTGGGEAFF.

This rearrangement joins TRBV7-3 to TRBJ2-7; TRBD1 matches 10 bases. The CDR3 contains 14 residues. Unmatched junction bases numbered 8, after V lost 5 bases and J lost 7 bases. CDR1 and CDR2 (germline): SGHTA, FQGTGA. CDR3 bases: TGTGCCAGCAGCCGGGGACAGGGGTCGGGTGAGCAGTACTTC. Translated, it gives CASSRGQGSGEQYF.

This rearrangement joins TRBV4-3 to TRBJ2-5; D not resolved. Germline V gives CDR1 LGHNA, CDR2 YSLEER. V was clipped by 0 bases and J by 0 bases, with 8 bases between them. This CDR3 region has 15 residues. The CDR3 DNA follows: TGCGCCAGCAGCCAAGATCGGTCCCACCAAGAGACCCAGTACTTC. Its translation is CASSQDRSHQETQYF.

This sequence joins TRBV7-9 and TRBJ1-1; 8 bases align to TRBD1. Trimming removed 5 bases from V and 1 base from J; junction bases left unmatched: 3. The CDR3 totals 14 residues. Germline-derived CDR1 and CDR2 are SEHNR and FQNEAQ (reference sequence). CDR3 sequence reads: CASSPGQGNTEAFF. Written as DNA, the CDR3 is TGTGCCAGCAGCCCCGGACAGGGGAACACTGAAGCTTTCTTT.